What follows are 30 T cell receptor beta chains derived from one specimen sequenced in a study of cytotoxic CD8 clonotypes in ibrutinib-treated CLL. Sequencing used immunoSEQ multiplex PCR; TCRdb keeps in-frame clones, though not all of them. The profile covers some 200,000 clones, with 60% to 80% appearing a single time and 5.9% taken by the ten largest. The specimen was PBMCs, collected after 12 months of ibrutinib treatment. Receptors originate from a human donor with chronic lymphocytic leukemia.

The V gene is TRBV5-5, the J gene TRBJ2-1; D not resolved. The germline V gene has CDR1 SGHKS and CDR2 YYEKEE (reference sequence). Trimming removed 5 bases from V and 2 bases from J, with 8 bases in between. The CDR3 consists of 13 residues. The CDR3 region is CASSPGPYNEQFF. The CDR3 DNA is TGTGCCAGCAGTCCGGGCCCCTACAATGAGCAGTTCTTC.

The count of this clone is one. The chain uses TRBV9 and TRBJ2-5; D is perhaps TRBD1 (6 bases). Germline V gene data show CDR1 as SGDLS and CDR2 as YYNGEE. Trimming shortened V by 1 base and J by 7 bases, and 26 bases separated the two germline ends. The CDR3 runs 18 residues. The CDR3 nucleotides are TGTGCCAGCAGCGTACCCCTACCAGGGGTCACCCCCCCTATGACCCAGTACTTC. This codes for CASSVPLPGVTPPMTQYF.

This chain links TRBV18 with TRBJ2-5; 8 bases match TRBD1. Trimming took 1 base from V and 4 from J; bases not matched to a gene: 5. The CDR3 consists of 15 residues. The germline V gene encodes CDR1 KGHSH and CDR2 LQKENI. In nucleotides, the CDR3 is TGTGCCAGCTCACCACGACAGGGGATAGGAGAGACCCAGTACTTC. Translated: CASSPRQGIGETQYF.

The chain uses TRBV7-2 and TRBJ2-6; weak D call: TRBD1 (6 bases). Germline loops: CDR1 SGHTA, CDR2 FQGNSA. CDR3 size: 17 residues. V lost 0 bases and J 2 bases, leaving 11 bases between the germline ends. CDR3 coding DNA: TGTGCCAGCAGCTTAGCGCGGCCAGGGGCTGGGGCCAACGTCCTGACTTTC. It is translated as CASSLARPGAGANVLTF.

This chain uses TRBV7-6 with TRBJ2-1; 8 nucleotides agree with TRBD2. The CDR3 sequence is 16 residues long. The germline V gene encodes CDR1 SGHVS and CDR2 FNYEAQ. J was trimmed by 0 bases and V by 2 bases; bases with no gene match: 3. The CDR3: CASSLISGSSYNEQFF. CDR3 nucleotides: TGTGCCAGCAGCTTAATCAGCGGGAGCTCCTACAATGAGCAGTTCTTC.

This clone was found a few times. The rearrangement links TRBV29-1 to TRBJ2-3, with D possibly matching TRBD2 (6 bases). The germline gives CDR1 SQVTM, CDR2 ANQGSEA. The V and J ends lost 6 bases and 4 bases respectively, with 8 bases between them. The CDR3 sequence is 11 residues long. The CDR3 nucleotides are TGCAGCGTGACTAGGGCAGATACGCAGTATTTT. Its translation: CSVTRADTQYF.

This sequence joins TRBV6-5 and TRBJ1-2; D gene ambiguous. Germline lookup yields CDR1 MNHEY and CDR2 SVGAGI. The ends were cut back, 2 bases at V and 7 bases at J, with 11 bases in the middle. This CDR3 region has 13 residues. CDR3 sequence: CASSYEFAFGYTF. The CDR3 bases are TGTGCCAGCAGTTACGAGTTTGCTTTTGGCTACACCTTC.

V and J are TRBV2 and TRBJ2-5, with no clear D. The CDR3 length is 18 residues. Trimming removed 0 bases from V and 0 bases from J, with 17 bases in between. Germline assignment: CDR1 SNHLY and CDR2 FYNNEI. The CDR3 nucleotides read TGTGCCAGCAGTGAAGCGCGATTACAGTCGAGGTACCAAGAGACCCAGTACTTC. It yields the protein CASSEARLQSRYQETQYF. The entire variable domain, with the rest obtained from reference TRBV2 and TRBJ2-5, is as follows: EPEVTQTPSHQVTQMGQEVILRCVPISNHLYFYWYRQILGQKVEFLVSFYNNEISEKSEIFDDQFSVERPDGSNFTLKIRSTKLEDSAMYFCASSEARLQSRYQETQYFGPGTRLLVL.

The chain couples TRBV28 to TRBJ1-2, with TRBD1 matching 10 bases. This CDR3 region has 16 residues. Losses at the gene ends were 5 bases for V and 5 bases for J; bases not matched to a gene: 11. CDR1 is MDHEN and CDR2 is SYDVKM in the germline V gene. This chain's CDR3 is CASSAHRTGGGYGYTF. CDR3 DNA sequence: TGTGCCAGCAGTGCTCACCGGACAGGGGGTGGATATGGCTACACCTTC.

The CDR3 region has the DNA TGTGCCAGTAGTAGTCAGGGACTGCCCGGAACCGGGGAGCTGTTTTTT. Translating gives CASSSQGLPGTGELFF. V usage is TRBV19 and J usage is TRBJ2-2, with a tentative D call TRBD2 (6 bases). CDR1 LNHDA and CDR2 SQIVND come from the germline V gene (reference sequence). This CDR3 is 16 amino acids long. The V end lost 4 bases, the J end lost 5 bases, and 17 bases lay between the germline ends. Based on the CDR3 plus reference TRBV19 and TRBJ2-2, the full variable domain is DGGITQSPKYLFRKEGQNVTLSCEQNLNHDAMYWYRQDPGQGLRLIYYSQIVNDFQKGDIAEGYSVSREKKESFPLTVTSAQKNPTAFYLCASSSQGLPGTGELFFGEGSRLTVL.

The chain's CDR3 is CASSYDGALNQPQHF. The CDR3 coding sequence is TGTGCCAGCAGTTACGATGGGGCTCTCAATCAGCCCCAGCATTTT. The genes are TRBV6-5 and TRBJ1-5, with D perhaps TRBD1 (5 bases). V was pared by 2 bases and J by 3 bases, with 11 bases between. CDR3 length equals 15 residues. Germline CDR1 is MNHEY and CDR2 is SVGAGI.

CDR3 nucleotide sequence: TGTGCCAGCAGTCCACAGGGAGGCGGCACCGGGGAGCTGTTTTTT. Translation: CASSPQGGGTGELFF. The chain joins TRBV6-5 to TRBJ2-2; D assignment may be TRBD1 or TRBD2 (6 bases each). The germline V and J ends were trimmed by 5 bases and 4 bases, with 14 bases remaining between them. Germline V gene lookup returns CDR1 MNHEY and CDR2 SVGAGI. The CDR3 consists of 15 residues.

The chain is built from TRBV11-2 and TRBJ2-7; 8 bases fit TRBD2. V lost 4 bases, J lost 3 bases, and 2 bases stayed unmatched. CDR1 and CDR2 (germline): SGHAT, FQNNGV. CDR3 length: 13 residues. The CDR3 nucleotides read TGTGCCAGCAGCTCCACTAGCGGCTACGAGCAGTACTTC. The encoded protein is CASSSTSGYEQYF.

This clone was picked up a small number of times. Other nucleotide sequences in the sample specify the same CDR3. The chain couples TRBV5-1 to TRBJ1-4; 8 bases agree with TRBD1. The ends lost 2 bases at V and 7 bases at J; junction bases unmatched: 4. This CDR3 is 14 amino acids long. Germline lookup yields CDR1 SGHRS and CDR2 YFSETQ. CDR3 protein: CASSLDRGGEKLFF. In DNA, the CDR3 is TGCGCCAGCAGCTTAGACAGGGGAGGTGAAAAACTGTTTTTT.

As for this clone: Other DNA sequences in this sample translate to the same CDR3. This chain joins TRBV9 and TRBJ2-2, with D unresolved. Germline CDR1 reads SGDLS; CDR2 reads YYNGEE. V lost 1 base to trimming and J lost 0 bases, with 4 bases between them. The CDR3 covers 14 residues. The CDR3 DNA reads as TGTGCCAGCAGCGTATCGTCGAACACCGGGGAGCTGTTTTTT. Its protein is CASSVSSNTGELFF.

This clone was counted between two and nine times. This sequence joins TRBV14 and TRBJ2-5; D is possibly TRBD1 or TRBD2 (5 bases each). Trimming removed 1 base from V and 4 bases from J, with 10 bases in between. CDR3 length equals 14 residues. Germline V gene data show CDR1 as SGHDN and CDR2 as FVKESK. The CDR3 here is CASSQGRAGETQYF. CDR3 DNA: TGTGCCAGCAGCCAAGGCAGGGCGGGAGAGACCCAGTACTTC.

The chain joins TRBV4-3 to TRBJ2-1, with 7 bases identical to TRBD1. The V gene end was trimmed by 4 bases and the J gene end by 0 bases; junction bases not matched to a gene: 15. Germline V lookup: CDR1 LGHNA, CDR2 YSLEER. The CDR3 has 19 residues. CDR3 sequence (DNA): TGCGCCAGCAGCCGAGACCCGACAGGGTTTAGAAGCTCCTACAATGAGCAGTTCTTC. Translated: CASSRDPTGFRSSYNEQFF.

In this sample, this clone turned up a few times. The chain joins TRBV30 to TRBJ2-2, with D possibly TRBD1 on 6 matching bases. V dropped 5 bases and J dropped 9 bases, with 13 bases sitting between them. CDR1 GTSNPN and CDR2 SVGIG come from the germline V gene (reference sequence). There are 12 residues in the CDR3. This CDR3 is CAWGTGFRELFF. Written as DNA, the CDR3 is TGTGCCTGGGGTACAGGGTTCCGGGAGCTGTTTTTT.

The CDR3 DNA follows: TGTGCCAGCAGCATAACTAGCGGGAGCTACGAGCAGTACTTC. Translating it yields CASSITSGSYEQYF. The chain employs TRBV11-1 and TRBJ2-7; 11 positions match TRBD2. J was trimmed by 3 bases and V by 5 bases; bases with no gene match: 3. Per germline, CDR1 SGHAT and CDR2 FQDESV (reference sequence). The CDR3 is made up of 14 amino acids.

This clone showed up just a few times. This chain uses TRBV10-3 with TRBJ1-1; a weak D match, TRBD1 (5 bases). Germline V gives CDR1 ENHRY, CDR2 SYGVKD. V dropped 8 bases and J dropped 2 bases, with 6 bases sitting between them. This CDR3 has 11 residues. Written as DNA, the CDR3 is TGTGCCATCCAGGGAAACACTGAAGCTTTCTTT. It translates to CAIQGNTEAFF.

The chain carries TRBV6-1 and TRBJ1-4, with 10 bases lining up with TRBD1. This CDR3 comprises 13 residues. The germline V gene encodes CDR1 MNHNS and CDR2 SASEGT. V shed 6 bases, J shed 7 bases, and the junction held 2 bases outside the gene matches. In DNA, the CDR3 is TGTGCCAGCAGGAGGACAGGGGGTGAAAAACTGTTTTTT. This gives the protein CASRRTGGEKLFF.

The chain recombines TRBV14 with TRBJ2-1, with 8 nucleotides matching TRBD1. Germline assignment: CDR1 SGHDN and CDR2 FVKESK. The CDR3 extends over 14 amino acids. V dropped 5 bases and J dropped 2; count of bases not matched to a gene: 2. The CDR3 spells CASSDRGPYNEQFF. The CDR3 DNA is TGTGCCAGCAGCGACAGGGGACCCTACAATGAGCAGTTCTTC. The variable domain in full, completed from reference TRBV14 and TRBJ2-1, reads EAGVTQFPSHSVIEKGQTVTLRCDPISGHDNLYWYRRVMGKEIKFLLHFVKESKQDESGMPNNRFLAERTGGTYSTLKVQPAELEDSGVYFCASSDRGPYNEQFFGPGTRLTVL.

This clone has just a few counts. The CDR3: CASSEATAETQYF. The DNA of the CDR3 is TGTGCCAGCAGTGAAGCTACCGCAGAGACCCAGTACTTC. The chain carries TRBV2 and TRBJ2-5; no clear D gene. CDR3 length: 13 residues. Trimming stripped 0 bases from V and 4 bases from J, with 6 bases between. Germline-derived CDR1 and CDR2 are SNHLY and FYNNEI.

This clone showed up just a few times. Written as DNA, the CDR3 is TGTGCCAGCAGTTTTAGCAGCCCCTACGAGCAGTACTTC. It codes for CASSFSSPYEQYF. This chain joins TRBV27 and TRBJ2-7; D is unclear. This CDR3 has 13 amino acids. Trimming removed 3 bases at V and 2 bases at J, with 8 bases between. Germline V lookup: CDR1 MNHEY, CDR2 SMNVEV (reference sequence).

The chain employs TRBV6-6 and TRBJ1-3, with D tentatively TRBD1 (5 bases). The CDR3 totals 16 residues. Trimming removed 0 bases from V and 3 bases from J, with 12 bases in between. Germline CDR1 and CDR2: MNHNY and SVGAGI (reference sequence). The DNA of the CDR3 is TGTGCCAGCAGTTACTCGATGAGAGGGGATGGAAACACCATATATTTT. It codes for CASSYSMRGDGNTIYF.

This clone was recorded a few times. The J gene is TRBJ1-4, the V gene TRBV30, with 7 bases matching TRBD1. Trimming removed 4 bases from V and 7 bases from J; junction bases left unmatched: 9. This CDR3 is built from 14 residues. Germline CDR1 and CDR2: GTSNPN and SVGIG (reference sequence). The DNA of the CDR3 is TGTGCCTGGACCCCGACAGGGAATTCTGAAAAACTGTTTTTT. Translated, it gives CAWTPTGNSEKLFF.

The DNA of the CDR3 is TGCAGTGCTAGGATAGGGCGCGGCTACACCTTC. It yields the protein CSARIGRGYTF. The V and J genes are TRBV20-1 and TRBJ1-2; D remains ambiguous. The V gene's germline CDR1 is DFQATT and CDR2 SNEGSKA (reference sequence). Between the trimmed V and J ends, which lost 3 bases and 8 bases, there was a span of 10 bases. CDR3 length: 11 amino acids.

This clone has a handful of counts. The gene calls are TRBV14 and TRBJ2-7; D tentatively fits TRBD1 or TRBD2 (6 bases each). The germline V and J ends were trimmed by 0 bases and 1 base, with 10 bases remaining between them. The germline V gene encodes CDR1 SGHDN and CDR2 FVKESK. The CDR3 length is 15 residues. The CDR3 DNA is TGTGCCAGCAGCCAAGAGGGGGGCCTATCCTACGAGCAGTACTTC. Amino acid sequence: CASSQEGGLSYEQYF.

The V gene is TRBV25-1, the J gene TRBJ2-3, with 9 bases lining up with TRBD1. V trimming: 3 bases; J trimming: 4 bases; junction bases outside the gene matches: 8. CDR3 length: 16 amino acids. The germline V gene has CDR1 MGHDK and CDR2 SYGVNS. The CDR3, as DNA: TGTGCCAGCAGTGATTGGGACAGGGCTTCTCCAGATACGCAGTATTTT. Amino acid sequence: CASSDWDRASPDTQYF.

The chain couples TRBV4-2 to TRBJ2-2; 11 nucleotides line up with TRBD2. The length of the CDR3 is 18 residues. V was pared by 1 base and J by 1 base, with 5 bases of the junction left unmatched. Germline V lookup: CDR1 LGHNA, CDR2 YNFKEQ. The CDR3 reads CASSQVASGRKNTGELFF. The CDR3 DNA is TGTGCCAGCAGCCAAGTCGCTAGCGGGAGGAAGAACACCGGGGAGCTGTTTTTT.